These 25 T cell receptor beta chains originate from one sample sequenced in a study of cytomegalovirus exposure and HLA in healthy donors (dated by TCRdb to the late 2010s). Library creation used the immunoSEQ multiplex PCR assay. In TCRdb, the immuneACCESS table is reduced to in-frame sequences with V and J assigned. These tables do not hold every clone; where another copy was compared, an unresolved V gene accounts for under half, and the others remain unexplained. This sample holds around 190,000 clones; 86% were observed only once. Clones ranked in the top ten supply roughly 7% of the sample. Sequenced sample: PBMCs. The receptor set was obtained from a young man in good health and CMV-seropositive.

This clone was detected once. CDR3 in amino acids: CAWSGRNRATEAFF. CDR3 in DNA: TGTGCCTGGAGTGGACGCAACAGGGCCACTGAAGCTTTCTTT. The rearrangement uses TRBV30 and TRBJ1-1; TRBD1 is a possible D gene (6 bases). This CDR3 has 14 amino acids. V lost 1 base to trimming and J lost 4 bases, with 13 bases between them. Germline assignment: CDR1 GTSNPN and CDR2 SVGIG (reference sequence).

CDR3 amino acids: CASSVGQDSQYF. In DNA, the CDR3 is TGTGCCAGCAGCGTAGGGCAGGACTCGCAGTATTTT. J is TRBJ2-3 and V is TRBV9; tentative D call: TRBD2 (5 bases). The CDR3 covers 12 residues. Germline-derived CDR1 and CDR2 are SGDLS and YYNGEE. The V end was cut by 0 bases, the J end by 10 bases, with 9 bases between.

The V gene is TRBV6-5, the J gene TRBJ2-3; the D gene is possibly TRBD2 (6 bases). Looked up from germline, CDR1 is MNHEY and CDR2 is SVGAGI. Trimming cost V 5 bases and J 11 bases, with 20 bases left between them. The CDR3 contains 14 residues. DNA for the CDR3: TGTGCCAGCAGTGGGGACTTGGCCTTACAAAGGCAGTATTTT. This translates into CASSGDLALQRQYF.

This chain joins TRBV30 and TRBJ2-1; a possible D gene is TRBD2 (7 bases). CDR3 size: 15 residues. Germline CDR1 reads GTSNPN; CDR2 reads SVGIG (reference sequence). V was pared by 3 bases and J by 5 bases, with 17 bases between. For the CDR3, the DNA is TGTGCCTGGAGCCGGGGGCTAGCGGATAACAATGAGCAGTTCTTC. Amino acid sequence: CAWSRGLADNNEQFF.

The chain couples TRBV6-1 to TRBJ1-5, with D perhaps matching TRBD1 (6 bases). Trimming removed 3 bases at V and 4 bases at J, with 16 bases between. Germline CDR1 MNHNS, CDR2 SASEGT. The CDR3 has 16 amino acids. The CDR3: CASSDRGGTGNQPQHF. The CDR3, as DNA: TGTGCCAGCAGTGATCGCGGGGGCACGGGAAATCAGCCCCAGCATTTT.

This chain links TRBV5-1 with TRBJ2-1, with D perhaps matching TRBD1 (6 bases). With 2 bases removed from V and 7 bases from J, the gap between germline ends came to 13 bases. Germline V gene lookup returns CDR1 SGHRS and CDR2 YFSETQ. CDR3 length: 14 amino acids. The chain's CDR3 is CASSFTGTLNEQFF. For the CDR3, the DNA is TGCGCCAGCAGCTTTACCGGGACACTGAATGAGCAGTTCTTC.

About this clone itself: Other nucleotide sequences in the sample specify the same CDR3. This chain uses TRBV28 with TRBJ2-7, with D uncertain. CDR1 is MDHEN, CDR2 SYDVKM, per germline. The CDR3 is 11 amino acids. V dropped 11 bases and J dropped 2 bases, with 10 bases sitting between them. CDR3 residues: CASSPAYEQYF. The CDR3 DNA reads TGTGCCTCTTCCCCCGCCTACGAGCAGTACTTC.

As to this clone: Other DNA sequences from this sample encode an identical CDR3 as well. The J gene is TRBJ2-7, the V gene TRBV5-1; TRBD1 matches at 9 bases. The CDR3 length is 14 residues. From germline, CDR1 is SGHRS and CDR2 YFSETQ. J lost 2 bases, V lost 0 bases, and 0 bases had no gene match. The CDR3 coding sequence is TGCGCCAGCAGCTTGGGACAGGGGGCCTACGAGCAGTACTTC. Amino acids: CASSLGQGAYEQYF.

This rearrangement joins TRBV7-9 to TRBJ1-1, with TRBD1 as a possible D gene (6 bases). CDR1 SEHNR and CDR2 FQNEAQ come from the germline V gene (reference sequence). The CDR3 spans 15 residues. Trimming removed 5 bases from V and 1 base from J, with 14 bases in between. CDR3 loop: CASSHHRASNTEAFF. For the CDR3, the DNA is TGTGCCAGCAGCCACCACAGGGCTTCGAACACTGAAGCTTTCTTT.

This chain links TRBV18 with TRBJ1-1, with unresolved D. In germline, CDR1 is KGHSH, CDR2 LQKENI. V was shortened by 2 bases and J by 3 bases, with 10 bases between the two germline ends. The CDR3 covers 14 residues. For the CDR3, the DNA is TGTGCCAGCTCACCAGCGGGAGCATACACTGAAGCTTTCTTT. Its protein is CASSPAGAYTEAFF.

This chain joins TRBV6-6 and TRBJ2-3; D is possibly TRBD1 (6 bases). Germline CDR1 and CDR2: MNHNY and SVGAGI (reference sequence). The CDR3 runs to 13 residues. The ends were cut back, 2 bases at V and 4 bases at J, with 7 bases in the middle. The CDR3 DNA is TGTGCCAGCAGTTACGGACAGCCAGATACGCAGTATTTT. It specifies CASSYGQPDTQYF.

In this sample, this clone turned up a few times. The V gene is TRBV27, the J gene TRBJ2-5; D ambiguous. Per germline, CDR1 MNHEY and CDR2 SMNVEV (reference sequence). V was trimmed by 6 bases and J by 3 bases, leaving 23 bases between them. The CDR3 spans 17 residues. The CDR3 region has the DNA TGTGCCAGCAGACCCGCCTCGATGGGTGCCTCTAAAGAGACCCAGTACTTC. This codes for CASRPASMGASKETQYF.

The chain combines TRBV19 with TRBJ2-7, with a possible D match to TRBD2 (7 bases). Germline values: CDR1 LNHDA, CDR2 SQIVND (reference sequence). The V end was cut by 4 bases, the J end by 3 bases, with 16 bases between. The CDR3 runs to 15 residues. As DNA, the CDR3 is TGTGCCAGTAGTAGAGGAGGCGGGGGCGACTACGAGCAGTACTTC. Translated: CASSRGGGGDYEQYF. Combining the CDR3 with reference TRBV19 and TRBJ2-7 gives the whole variable domain DGGITQSPKYLFRKEGQNVTLSCEQNLNHDAMYWYRQDPGQGLRLIYYSQIVNDFQKGDIAEGYSVSREKKESFPLTVTSAQKNPTAFYLCASSRGGGGDYEQYFGPGTRLTVT.

The chain combines TRBV18 with TRBJ1-5; no definite D call. CDR3 length: 15 amino acids. Between the trimmed V and J ends, which lost 0 bases and 5 bases, there was a span of 11 bases. Germline CDR1 reads KGHSH; CDR2 reads LQKENI. The CDR3 DNA follows: TGTGCCAGCTCACCACCCAGCATGGCGGATCAGCCCCAGCATTTT. Its protein is CASSPPSMADQPQHF.

The rearrangement uses TRBV4-1 and TRBJ2-1, with D unclear. Trimming removed 0 bases from V and 8 bases from J, with 8 bases in between. CDR3 length: 13 amino acids. CDR1 is MGHRA and CDR2 is YSYEKL in the germline V gene. The CDR3 DNA sequence: TGCGCCAGCAGCCAAGAGGTCGCGTATGAGCAGTTCTTC. This sequence encodes CASSQEVAYEQFF.

The gene calls are TRBV29-1 and TRBJ1-1, with a weak D call TRBD1 (6 bases). Deletions cut 1 base from V and 10 bases from J, with 25 bases between. This CDR3 is 16 amino acids long. Germline-derived CDR1 and CDR2 are SQVTM and ANQGSEA. The CDR3 bases are TGCAGCGTTGAAGGGACACAGGGTGCCGGGGCCTATCGAGCTTTCTTT. This codes for CSVEGTQGAGAYRAFF.

The gene calls are TRBV7-9 and TRBJ1-2; TRBD1 matches 11 bases. Looked up from germline, CDR1 is SEHNR and CDR2 is FQNEAQ (reference sequence). The V and J ends lost 10 bases and 3 bases, in that order; junction bases with no gene match: 7. The CDR3 covers 14 residues. DNA of the CDR3: TGTGCCACCGCCGGGACAGGGGGGTACTATGGCTACACCTTC. Its protein product is CATAGTGGYYGYTF. The whole variable domain, remainder taken from reference TRBV7-9 and TRBJ1-2, is DTGVSQNPRHKITKRGQNVTFRCDPISEHNRLYWYRQTLGQGPEFLTYFQNEAQLEKSRLLSDRFSAERPKGSFSTLEIQRTEQGDSAMYLCATAGTGGYYGYTFGSGTRLTVV.

This sequence joins TRBV4-1 and TRBJ1-5; D gene unclear. Trimming took 0 bases from V and 3 from J, leaving 3 bases between them. In germline, CDR1 is MGHRA, CDR2 YSYEKL. This CDR3 has 13 amino acids. CDR3 residues: CASSQDFNQPQHF. The CDR3 coding sequence is TGCGCCAGCAGCCAAGATTTCAATCAGCCCCAGCATTTT.

The chain joins TRBV9 to TRBJ2-5, with TRBD1 matching 8 bases. Looked up from germline, CDR1 is SGDLS and CDR2 is YYNGEE. Trimming took 3 bases from V and 7 from J; bases not matched to a gene: 20. CDR3 length equals 18 residues. The CDR3 region is CASSAGRSDRGMTSTQYF. CDR3 DNA sequence: TGTGCCAGCAGCGCCGGCCGCTCCGACAGGGGAATGACATCGACCCAGTACTTC.

This clone occurred once. The gene calls are TRBV2 and TRBJ1-2; 8 positions match TRBD1. The CDR3 is 13 amino acids. Germline V gene lookup returns CDR1 SNHLY and CDR2 FYNNEI. J lost 7 bases, V lost 4 bases, and 5 bases had no gene match. The CDR3 bases are TGTGCCAGCAGTGCGGACAGGGTGGGTGGCTACACCTTC. As protein: CASSADRVGGYTF.

The chain couples TRBV19 to TRBJ2-2, with D uncertain. V was pared by 6 bases and J by 4 bases, with 12 bases between. This CDR3 has 14 amino acids. The germline CDR1 and CDR2 sequences are LNHDA and SQIVND (reference sequence). The CDR3 nucleotides read TGTGCCAGTAGGGTCCGGCGACCCACCGGGGAGCTGTTTTTT. Translation gives CASRVRRPTGELFF.

This chain joins TRBV5-1 and TRBJ1-1, with D hard to call. The V gene's germline CDR1 is SGHRS and CDR2 YFSETQ. The CDR3 length is 13 residues. The V end was cut by 0 bases, the J end by 3 bases, with 6 bases between. The CDR3 loop is CASSLAWDTEAFF. CDR3 coding DNA: TGCGCCAGCAGCTTGGCCTGGGACACTGAAGCTTTCTTT.

J is TRBJ1-6 and V is TRBV5-6, with D perhaps matching TRBD1 (6 bases). This CDR3 comprises 16 residues. V lost 2 bases and J lost 2, with 11 bases in between. The germline V gene encodes CDR1 SGHDT and CDR2 YYEEEE. CDR3 in amino acids: CASSFWGQAYNSPLHF. CDR3 bases: TGTGCCAGCAGCTTTTGGGGGCAGGCCTATAATTCACCCCTCCACTTT.

This chain joins TRBV23-1 and TRBJ1-1; D uncertain. TRBV23-1 belongs to the ORF category, with a function that is uncertain. The CDR3 spans 16 residues. V dropped 0 bases and J dropped 5 bases, with 16 bases sitting between them. CDR3 in amino acids: CASSQSPAGGGTEAFF. CDR3 in DNA: TGCGCCAGCAGTCAATCCCCGGCAGGAGGAGGGACTGAAGCTTTCTTT.

The CDR3 is CSVEDIVRATDTQYF. CDR3 DNA: TGCAGCGTTGAAGATATCGTGCGGGCGACAGATACGCAGTATTTT. The chain links TRBV29-1 to TRBJ2-3; D may be TRBD2 (5 bases). The length of the CDR3 is 15 residues. Trimming removed 0 bases from V and 3 bases from J, with 13 bases in between. Germline lookup yields CDR1 SQVTM and CDR2 ANQGSEA.